This T cell receptor (beta chain) was sequenced for a study of OX40 agonist ivuxolimab in advanced cancers. Findings and caveats of the study: Nonresponders included some who also had low normalized T-cell clonal expansion. Low clonal expansion, among the lowest seen, marked partial responders at 0.1-3.0 mg/kg.

Trimming pared 3 bases from V and 1 base from J, leaving 9 bases between. The CDR3 contains 14 residues. The germline V gene encodes CDR1 SGHAT and CDR2 FQNNGV. About this clone itself: Antigen unknown.

Assay: immunoSEQ multiplex PCR; the TCRdb copy retains only in-frame clones and omits some. This table holds about 68,000 clones, roughly nine tenths found once. This sequence originates from an adult with an advanced solid tumor such as melanoma, head and neck, liver or kidney cancer. This specimen consisted of CD4+ or CD8+ T cells sorted from blood, obtained in a trial of the OX40 agonist ivuxolimab. The gene calls are TRBV11-2 and TRBJ1-1; D is ambiguous. DNA of the CDR3: TGTGCCAGCAGCTTCACCGCAGCGAACACTGAAGCTTTCTTT. It yields the protein CASSFTAANTEAFF.